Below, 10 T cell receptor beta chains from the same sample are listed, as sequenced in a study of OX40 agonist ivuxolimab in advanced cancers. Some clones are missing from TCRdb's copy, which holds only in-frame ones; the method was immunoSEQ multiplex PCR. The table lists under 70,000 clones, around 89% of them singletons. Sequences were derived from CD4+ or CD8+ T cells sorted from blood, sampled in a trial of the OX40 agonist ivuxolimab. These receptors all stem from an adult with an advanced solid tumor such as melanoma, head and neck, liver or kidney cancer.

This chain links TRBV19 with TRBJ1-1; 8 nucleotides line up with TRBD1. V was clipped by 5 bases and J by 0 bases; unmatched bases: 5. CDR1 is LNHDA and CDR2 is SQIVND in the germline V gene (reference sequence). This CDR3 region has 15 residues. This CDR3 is CASSPRTGMNTEAFF. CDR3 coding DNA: TGTGCCAGTAGTCCCCGGACAGGGATGAACACTGAAGCTTTCTTT.

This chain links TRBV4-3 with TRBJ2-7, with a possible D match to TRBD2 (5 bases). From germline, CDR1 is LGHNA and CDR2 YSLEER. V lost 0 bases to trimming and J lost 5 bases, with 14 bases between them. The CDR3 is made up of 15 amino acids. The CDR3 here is CASSQEKLDSDEQYF. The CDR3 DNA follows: TGCGCCAGCAGCCAAGAAAAACTAGATTCCGACGAGCAGTACTTC.

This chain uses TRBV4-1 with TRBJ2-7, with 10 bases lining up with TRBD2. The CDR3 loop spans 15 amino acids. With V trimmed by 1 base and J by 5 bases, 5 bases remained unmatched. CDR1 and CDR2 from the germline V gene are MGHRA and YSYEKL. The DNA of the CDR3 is TGCGCCAGCAGCCAAGTCGTCAGCGGGAGGGACGAGCAGTACTTC. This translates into CASSQVVSGRDEQYF.

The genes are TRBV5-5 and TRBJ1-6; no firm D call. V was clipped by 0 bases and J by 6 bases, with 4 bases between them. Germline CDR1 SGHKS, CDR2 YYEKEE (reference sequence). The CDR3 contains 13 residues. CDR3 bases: TGTGCCAGCAGCTTGGGGGGTAATTCACCCCTCCACTTT. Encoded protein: CASSLGGNSPLHF.

CDR3 residues: CASSPGQGLIENCCNEQFF. The CDR3 DNA is TGCGCCAGCAGCCCGGGACAAGGGTTAATTGAGAATTGTTGCAATGAGCAGTTCTTC. The gene calls are TRBV10-2 and TRBJ2-1, with D possibly matching TRBD1 (6 bases). The germline CDR1 and CDR2 sequences are WSHSY and SAAADI. The CDR3 is 19 amino acids. Trimming pared 6 bases from V and 6 bases from J, leaving 30 bases between.

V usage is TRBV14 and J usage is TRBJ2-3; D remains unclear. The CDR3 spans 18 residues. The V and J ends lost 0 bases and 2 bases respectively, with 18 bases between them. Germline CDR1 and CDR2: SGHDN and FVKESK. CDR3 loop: CASSQDFPDPKVTDTQYF. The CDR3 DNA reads TGTGCCAGCAGCCAAGATTTTCCGGACCCGAAGGTCACAGATACGCAGTATTTT. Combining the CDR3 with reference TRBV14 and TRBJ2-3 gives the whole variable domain EAGVTQFPSHSVIEKGQTVTLRCDPISGHDNLYWYRRVMGKEIKFLLHFVKESKQDESGMPNNRFLAERTGGTYSTLKVQPAELEDSGVYFCASSQDFPDPKVTDTQYFGPGTRLTVL.

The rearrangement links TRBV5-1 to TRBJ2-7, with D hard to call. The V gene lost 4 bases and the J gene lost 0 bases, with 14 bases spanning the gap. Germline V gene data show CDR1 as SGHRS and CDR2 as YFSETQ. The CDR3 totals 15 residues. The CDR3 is CASSPPASSSYEQYF. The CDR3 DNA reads TGCGCCAGCAGCCCACCAGCTTCTAGCTCCTACGAGCAGTACTTC. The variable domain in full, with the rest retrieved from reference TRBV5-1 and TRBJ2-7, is KAGVTQTPRYLIKTRGQQVTLSCSPISGHRSVSWYQQTPGQGLQFLFEYFSETQRNKGNFPGRFSGRQFSNSRSEMNVSTLELGDSALYLCASSPPASSSYEQYFGPGTRLTVT.

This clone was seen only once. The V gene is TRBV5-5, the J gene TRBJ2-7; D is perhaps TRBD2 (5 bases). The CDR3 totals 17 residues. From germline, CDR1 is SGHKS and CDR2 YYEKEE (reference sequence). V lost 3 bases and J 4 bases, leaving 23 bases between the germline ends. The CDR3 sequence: CASSSPTRESSQYEQYF. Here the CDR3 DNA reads TGTGCCAGCAGCTCACCGACAAGGGAGAGTTCTCAGTACGAGCAGTACTTC.

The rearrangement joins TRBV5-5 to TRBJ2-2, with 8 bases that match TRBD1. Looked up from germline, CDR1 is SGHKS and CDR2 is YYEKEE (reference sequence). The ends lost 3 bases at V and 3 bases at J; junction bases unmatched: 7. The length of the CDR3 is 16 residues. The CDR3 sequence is CASSYRGARDTGELFF. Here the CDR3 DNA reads TGTGCCAGCAGCTACAGGGGGGCTCGAGACACCGGGGAGCTGTTTTTT.

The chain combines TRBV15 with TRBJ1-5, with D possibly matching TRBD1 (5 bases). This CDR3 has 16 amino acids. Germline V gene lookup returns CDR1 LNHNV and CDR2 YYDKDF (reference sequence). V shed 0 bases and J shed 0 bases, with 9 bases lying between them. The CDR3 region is CATSRDRQISNQPQHF. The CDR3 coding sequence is TGTGCCACCAGCAGAGACCGACAGATTAGCAATCAGCCCCAGCATTTT.